The rows below give T cell receptor beta chains drawn from one sample of a study of OX40 agonist ivuxolimab in advanced cancers. Only in-frame clones appear in the TCRdb table, and some are missing; sequencing was by immunoSEQ multiplex PCR. The data show fewer than 60,000 clones, around 85% seen once. The specimen comprised CD4+ or CD8+ T cells sorted from blood, sampled in a trial of the OX40 agonist ivuxolimab. The receptors here all came from an adult with an advanced solid tumor such as melanoma, head and neck, liver or kidney cancer. Each CDR3 is given with its conserved first and last residue. Fields, in order: clone size, J gene, D gene, V gene, CDR3 protein, CDR3 DNA. A D gene is named only where the DNA matches it firmly. Clone size is stated in some rows and not others, as once, few, many or a class when expanded.

clone_size: NA; j_call: TRBJ1-1; d_call: NA; v_call: TRBV7-9; cdr3_aa: CASTLHIADTEAFF; cdr3_nt: TGTGCCAGCACCTTACATATAGCGGACACTGAAGCTTTCTTT
clone_size: NA; j_call: TRBJ2-5; d_call: TRBD2; v_call: TRBV4-1; cdr3_aa: CASSQVWEGAETQYF; cdr3_nt: TGCGCCAGCAGCCAAGTTTGGGAGGGCGCAGAGACCCAGTACTTC
clone_size: NA; j_call: TRBJ2-2; d_call: NA; v_call: TRBV6-5; cdr3_aa: CASSYEVGETGELFF; cdr3_nt: TGTGCCAGCAGTTACGAAGTCGGGGAGACCGGGGAGCTGTTTTTT
clone_size: NA; j_call: TRBJ2-7; d_call: NA; v_call: TRBV20-1; cdr3_aa: CSLGGAYEQYF; cdr3_nt: TGCAGCTTAGGGGGGGCCTACGAGCAGTACTTC
clone_size: NA; j_call: TRBJ1-1; d_call: NA; v_call: TRBV30; cdr3_aa: CAWGLGGAEAFF; cdr3_nt: TGTGCCTGGGGGCTCGGGGGCGCTGAAGCTTTCTTT
clone_size: NA; j_call: TRBJ1-4; d_call: NA; v_call: TRBV30; cdr3_aa: CAWSLGQAEKLFF; cdr3_nt: TGTGCCTGGTCCCTGGGACAAGCTGAAAAACTGTTTTTT
clone_size: NA; j_call: TRBJ1-1; d_call: NA; v_call: TRBV7-9; cdr3_aa: CASSLLRTEANTEAFF; cdr3_nt: TGTGCCAGCAGCTTACTAAGGACAGAGGCGAACACTGAAGCTTTCTTT
clone_size: once; j_call: TRBJ2-2; d_call: TRBD1; v_call: TRBV2; cdr3_aa: CASSEGVGQRNTGELFF; cdr3_nt: TGTGCCAGCAGTGAAGGGGTGGGACAGCGGAACACCGGGGAGCTGTTTTTT
clone_size: NA; j_call: TRBJ1-1; d_call: NA; v_call: TRBV4-1; cdr3_aa: CASSQEGGNTEAFF; cdr3_nt: TGCGCCAGCAGCCAAGAGGGAGGGAACACTGAAGCTTTCTTT
clone_size: NA; j_call: TRBJ1-5; d_call: NA; v_call: TRBV6-6; cdr3_aa: CASSYSIINQPQHF; cdr3_nt: TGTGCCAGCAGTTACTCTATCATTAATCAGCCCCAGCATTTT
clone_size: NA; j_call: TRBJ1-1; d_call: NA; v_call: TRBV10-3; cdr3_aa: CAISPLREDRGTEAFF; cdr3_nt: TGTGCCATCAGTCCATTGCGGGAGGATAGGGGCACTGAAGCTTTCTTT
clone_size: NA; j_call: TRBJ2-5; d_call: NA; v_call: TRBV5-1; cdr3_aa: CASSLYVQGNQETQYF; cdr3_nt: TGCGCCAGCAGCTTGTATGTGCAGGGGAACCAAGAGACCCAGTACTTC
clone_size: NA; j_call: TRBJ1-1; d_call: NA; v_call: TRBV5-6; cdr3_aa: CASLSVMNTEAFF; cdr3_nt: TGTGCCAGCCTCAGCGTTATGAACACTGAAGCTTTCTTT
clone_size: once; j_call: TRBJ2-7; d_call: TRBD1; v_call: TRBV30; cdr3_aa: CAWGTGVGTYEQYF; cdr3_nt: TGTGCCTGGGGGACAGGGGTCGGGACCTACGAGCAGTACTTC
clone_size: NA; j_call: TRBJ1-2; d_call: NA; v_call: TRBV29-1; cdr3_aa: CSVERMVISRYHGYTF; cdr3_nt: TGCAGCGTTGAGAGAATGGTAATTTCGCGGTACCATGGCTACACCTTC
clone_size: NA; j_call: TRBJ1-2; d_call: NA; v_call: TRBV19; cdr3_aa: CASSIHGARDGYTF; cdr3_nt: TGTGCCAGTAGTATACATGGGGCCAGAGATGGCTACACCTTC
clone_size: NA; j_call: TRBJ1-2; d_call: NA; v_call: TRBV19; cdr3_aa: CASSLSNYGYTF; cdr3_nt: TGTGCCAGTAGTCTCAGCAACTATGGCTACACCTTC
clone_size: NA; j_call: TRBJ1-1; d_call: NA; v_call: TRBV19; cdr3_aa: CASSISMNTEAFF; cdr3_nt: TGTGCCAGTAGTATCAGCATGAACACTGAAGCTTTCTTT
clone_size: NA; j_call: TRBJ1-4; d_call: NA; v_call: TRBV2; cdr3_aa: CASKVDRTNEKLFF; cdr3_nt: TGTGCCAGCAAAGTAGACAGAACAAATGAAAAACTGTTTTTT
clone_size: NA; j_call: TRBJ1-2; d_call: TRBD1; v_call: TRBV2; cdr3_aa: CASSEGQGGYGYTF; cdr3_nt: TGTGCCAGCAGTGAAGGACAGGGCGGGTATGGCTACACCTTC
clone_size: NA; j_call: TRBJ2-1; d_call: TRBD2; v_call: TRBV6-6; cdr3_aa: CASSYGGGGPNEQFF; cdr3_nt: TGTGCCAGCAGTTACGGCGGGGGGGGCCCCAATGAGCAGTTCTTC
clone_size: NA; j_call: TRBJ1-1; d_call: TRBD1; v_call: TRBV5-6; cdr3_aa: CASSLEMTGADTEAFF; cdr3_nt: TGTGCCAGCAGCTTGGAGATGACAGGGGCCGACACTGAAGCTTTCTTT
clone_size: NA; j_call: TRBJ2-1; d_call: TRBD1; v_call: TRBV6-5; cdr3_aa: CASSYGTGGHEQFF; cdr3_nt: TGTGCCAGCAGTTATGGGACAGGGGGCCATGAGCAGTTCTTC
clone_size: NA; j_call: TRBJ2-1; d_call: NA; v_call: TRBV27; cdr3_aa: CASSLRGPGSGQFF; cdr3_nt: TGTGCCAGCAGTTTAAGGGGACCCGGTTCGGGGCAGTTCTTC
clone_size: NA; j_call: TRBJ2-7; d_call: NA; v_call: TRBV15; cdr3_aa: CATSRDRQARYEQYF; cdr3_nt: TGTGCCACCAGCAGAGATCGGCAGGCCCGATACGAGCAGTACTTC
clone_size: NA; j_call: TRBJ2-5; d_call: NA; v_call: TRBV7-9; cdr3_aa: CASSLGVQGRGQETQYF; cdr3_nt: TGTGCCAGCAGCTTAGGAGTGCAGGGGCGTGGGCAAGAGACCCAGTACTTC
clone_size: NA; j_call: TRBJ2-3; d_call: TRBD2; v_call: TRBV7-3; cdr3_aa: CASSSSGGPTDTQYF; cdr3_nt: TGTGCCAGCAGCTCCTCGGGGGGGCCCACAGATACGCAGTATTTT